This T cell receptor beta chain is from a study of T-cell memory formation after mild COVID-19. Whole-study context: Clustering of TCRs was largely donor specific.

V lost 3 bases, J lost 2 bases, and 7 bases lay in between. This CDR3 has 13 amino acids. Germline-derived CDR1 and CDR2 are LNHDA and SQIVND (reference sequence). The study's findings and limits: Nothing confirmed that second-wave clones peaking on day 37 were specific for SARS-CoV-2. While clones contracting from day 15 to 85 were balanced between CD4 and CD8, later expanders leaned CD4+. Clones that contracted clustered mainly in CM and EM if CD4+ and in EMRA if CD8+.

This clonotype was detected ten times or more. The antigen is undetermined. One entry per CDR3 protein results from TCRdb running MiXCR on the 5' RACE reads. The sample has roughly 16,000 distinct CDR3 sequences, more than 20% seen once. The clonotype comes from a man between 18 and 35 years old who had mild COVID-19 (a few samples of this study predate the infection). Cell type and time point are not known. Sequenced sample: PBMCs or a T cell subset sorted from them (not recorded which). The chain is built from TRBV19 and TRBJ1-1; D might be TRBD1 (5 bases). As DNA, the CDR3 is TGTGCCAGTAGTATGGGACTCAACACTGAAGCTTTCTTT. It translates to CASSMGLNTEAFF.